The 26 T cell receptor beta chains below all came from one sample that was sequenced in a study of blood T cell repertoires in COVID-19. This table comes from immunoSEQ multiplex PCR, and its TCRdb copy is limited to in-frame clones, with some not included. Of over 200,000 clones listed, over 80% were seen once; the top ten hold roughly 5%. The sample comprised peripheral blood. The receptors come from a human donor in a cohort sampled during active COVID-19.

The CDR3 DNA reads TGTGCCAGCAGTGAATTCGGGGGAACCAACTATGGCTACACCTTC. It codes for CASSEFGGTNYGYTF. The V gene is TRBV6-1, the J gene TRBJ1-2; D might be TRBD1 (5 bases). Trimming pared 2 bases from V and 2 bases from J, leaving 12 bases between. CDR1 MNHNS and CDR2 SASEGT come from the germline V gene. This CDR3 contains 15 residues.

The chain links TRBV24-1 to TRBJ2-3; D remains ambiguous. Germline CDR1 is KGHDR and CDR2 is SFDVKD. V lost 4 bases to trimming and J lost 0 bases, with 10 bases between them. CDR3 length: 15 amino acids. The CDR3 loop is CATSDTTTSTDTQYF. The CDR3 nucleotides read TGTGCCACCAGTGACACGACGACTAGCACAGATACGCAGTATTTT.

This clone turned up a few times. The chain recombines TRBV28 with TRBJ1-4; the match to TRBD1 covers 7 bases. Germline V lookup: CDR1 MDHEN, CDR2 SYDVKM. V shed 5 bases, J shed 8 bases, and the junction held 11 bases outside the gene matches. The CDR3 sequence is 15 residues long. The CDR3 coding sequence is TGTGCCAGCAGTGACCCACAGGGGAGGCGGGAAAAACTGTTTTTT. This gives the protein CASSDPQGRREKLFF.

This clone came up a few times. The V gene is TRBV18, the J gene TRBJ2-3, with 7 bases lining up with TRBD2. The V gene's germline CDR1 is KGHSH and CDR2 LQKENI. The CDR3 has 16 amino acids. V lost 3 bases, J lost 1 base, and 7 bases stayed unmatched. In DNA form, the CDR3 reads TGTGCCAGCTCACCTCCTCGACTAGCCCGCACAGATACGCAGTATTTT. Translated: CASSPPRLARTDTQYF.

V is TRBV4-2 and J is TRBJ2-7, with D possibly TRBD1 on 5 matching bases. With 0 bases removed from V and 3 bases from J, the gap between germline ends came to 18 bases. The CDR3 consists of 17 residues. From germline, CDR1 is LGHNA and CDR2 YNFKEQ. CDR3 sequence (DNA): TGTGCCAGCAGCCAAGATCAAACGGCAGGGATATTCTACGAGCAGTACTTC. This translates into CASSQDQTAGIFYEQYF.

The rearrangement links TRBV6-2 or TRBV6-3 to TRBJ1-3; 7 nucleotides align to TRBD1. V gave up 5 bases and J gave up 0 bases; unmatched junction bases: 4. Germline values: CDR1 MNHEY, CDR2 SVGEGT. This CDR3 contains 15 residues. The CDR3 DNA reads as TGTGCCAGCAGTCGGACAGGACACTCTGGAAACACCATATATTTT. This codes for CASSRTGHSGNTIYF.

The J gene is TRBJ2-7, the V gene TRBV13, with 7 bases lining up with TRBD2. V dropped 6 bases and J dropped 6; count of bases not matched to a gene: 11. The CDR3 sequence is 14 residues long. Germline V gives CDR1 PRHDT, CDR2 FYEKMQ (reference sequence). The CDR3 is CASRARAGVGEQYF. The CDR3, as DNA: TGTGCCAGCAGGGCGCGGGCGGGAGTCGGCGAGCAGTACTTC.

The chain joins TRBV19 to TRBJ2-7; D gene ambiguous. From germline, CDR1 is LNHDA and CDR2 SQIVND (reference sequence). Trimming shortened V by 0 bases and J by 3 bases, and 9 bases separated the two germline ends. The CDR3 is 14 amino acids. This CDR3 reads CASSIEARSYEQYF. CDR3 sequence (DNA): TGTGCCAGTAGTATAGAGGCCCGCAGCTACGAGCAGTACTTC. The complete variable domain, with remaining parts taken from reference TRBV19 and TRBJ2-7, reads DGGITQSPKYLFRKEGQNVTLSCEQNLNHDAMYWYRQDPGQGLRLIYYSQIVNDFQKGDIAEGYSVSREKKESFPLTVTSAQKNPTAFYLCASSIEARSYEQYFGPGTRLTVT.

The chain is built from TRBV15 and TRBJ2-1; weak D call: TRBD2 (6 bases). The CDR3 runs to 17 residues. The germline V gene has CDR1 LNHNV and CDR2 YYDKDF (reference sequence). Trimming left V 5 bases short and J 7 bases short, with 24 bases between. CDR3 sequence: CATSPGPGLRTGNEQFF. The DNA of the CDR3 is TGTGCCACCAGCCCCGGACCGGGACTTAGGACGGGGAATGAGCAGTTCTTC.

The chain recombines TRBV6-6 with TRBJ1-5; 8 bases are a match to TRBD1. Per germline, CDR1 MNHNY and CDR2 SVGAGI (reference sequence). Trimming removed 6 bases from V and 3 bases from J; junction bases left unmatched: 7. The CDR3 is 15 amino acids. The CDR3 loop reads CASRTGTGVNQPQHF. As DNA, the CDR3 is TGTGCCAGCAGAACCGGGACAGGAGTCAATCAGCCCCAGCATTTT.

The sample holds a few counts of this clone. This chain links TRBV7-3 with TRBJ2-7; a possible D gene is TRBD2 (6 bases). Per germline, CDR1 SGHTA and CDR2 FQGTGA. This CDR3 contains 15 residues. Deletions cut 0 bases from V and 5 bases from J, with 14 bases between. CDR3 coding DNA: TGTGCCAGCAGCTTAACTGGAGGGAGTGGGAACGAGCAGTACTTC. This sequence encodes CASSLTGGSGNEQYF.

This clone was found a few times. The chain recombines TRBV19 with TRBJ1-1; D may be TRBD1 (5 bases). Trimming removed 3 bases from V and 5 bases from J, with 13 bases in between. This CDR3 spans 14 amino acids. In germline, CDR1 is LNHDA, CDR2 SQIVND (reference sequence). The CDR3 DNA reads TGTGCCAGTAGTATGGGCAGGGCAGAAACTGAAGCTTTCTTT. Protein product: CASSMGRAETEAFF.

V gene TRBV7-9 combines with J gene TRBJ1-4, with D maybe TRBD1 (5 bases). Germline CDR1 reads SEHNR; CDR2 reads FQNEAQ (reference sequence). The CDR3 length is 14 residues. The V end was cut by 5 bases, the J end by 7 bases, with 14 bases between. The CDR3 DNA reads as TGTGCCAGCAGCCATGCCAGAACAGGTGAAAAACTGTTTTTT. Protein product: CASSHARTGEKLFF.

In nucleotides, the CDR3 is TGTGCCAGTAGTATGAGGACTAGCGGGAGGGGAGAGACCCAGTACTTC. Translating gives CASSMRTSGRGETQYF. The rearrangement uses TRBV19 and TRBJ2-5; 15 bases fit TRBD2. Germline-derived CDR1 and CDR2 are LNHDA and SQIVND (reference sequence). CDR3 length: 16 residues. J gave up 4 bases and V 3 bases, and 3 bases lay outside the gene matches.

This chain connects TRBV5-6 to TRBJ2-2; 8 bases line up with TRBD2. CDR3 length: 13 residues. Germline V gene lookup returns CDR1 SGHDT and CDR2 YYEEEE. Trimming cost V 1 base and J 13 bases; bases outside gene matches: 6. The CDR3 DNA is TGTGCCAGCAGCTTGATAGCGGGGATGGGGCTGTTTTTT. Its protein is CASSLIAGMGLFF.

A single count supports this clone. The chain uses TRBV24-1 and TRBJ1-3; no reliable D call. CDR1 and CDR2 from the germline V gene are KGHDR and SFDVKD. This CDR3 is built from 12 residues. Trimming removed 10 bases at V and 2 bases at J, with 8 bases between. The DNA for the CDR3 is TGTGCCACGACCCGGGCTGGAAACACCATATATTTT. Translated, it gives CATTRAGNTIYF.

V is TRBV12-3 or TRBV12-4 and J is TRBJ1-1; no reliable D call. This CDR3 has 13 amino acids. The V end was cut by 6 bases, the J end by 1 base, with 9 bases between. The CDR3 sequence is CASRPTRNTEAFF. CDR3 sequence (DNA): TGTGCCAGCAGACCTACGCGGAACACTGAAGCTTTCTTT.

The V call is TRBV3-1 (or the pseudogene TRBV3-2), the J call TRBJ2-3; 7 bases align to TRBD2. V gave up 4 bases and J gave up 11 bases; unmatched junction bases: 6. The CDR3 has 12 residues. CDR1 is LGHDT and CDR2 is YNNKEL in the germline V gene (reference sequence). The CDR3 DNA sequence: TGTGCCAGCAGCCGACCCCGGGGGGAGCAGTATTTT. Amino acids: CASSRPRGEQYF.

This chain connects TRBV5-1 to TRBJ2-7; maybe TRBD1 (5 bases). With 0 bases removed from V and 3 bases from J, the gap between germline ends came to 10 bases. This CDR3 has 14 amino acids. Germline V gene sequence: CDR1 SGHRS, CDR2 YFSETQ. The CDR3 is CASSLAVQGYEQYF. CDR3 DNA: TGCGCCAGCAGCTTGGCGGTCCAGGGCTACGAGCAGTACTTC.

The V gene is TRBV9, the J gene TRBJ2-3; TRBD1 matches at 12 bases. This CDR3 has 15 residues. J was trimmed by 4 bases and V by 3 bases; bases with no gene match: 3. The germline V gene encodes CDR1 SGDLS and CDR2 YYNGEE. The chain's CDR3 is CASSAGTGGADTQYF. The CDR3 DNA sequence: TGTGCCAGCAGCGCCGGGACAGGGGGCGCAGATACGCAGTATTTT.

CDR3 in DNA: TGTGCCTGGGCCGCGAGACAGGGGGCCGGCGCTGAAGCTTTCTTT. Amino acids: CAWAARQGAGAEAFF. The rearrangement joins TRBV30 to TRBJ1-1; 10 bases align to TRBD1. Per germline, CDR1 GTSNPN and CDR2 SVGIG (reference sequence). This CDR3 contains 15 residues. V lost 5 bases to trimming and J lost 6 bases; unmatched junction nucleotides: 12.

The chain has TRBV7-2 and TRBJ2-7, with D unclear. This CDR3 has 16 residues. The germline V gene encodes CDR1 SGHTA and CDR2 FQGNSA. With 0 bases removed from V and 1 base from J, the gap between germline ends came to 13 bases. The CDR3 loop is CASSLAMAVSSYEQYF. In nucleotides, the CDR3 is TGTGCCAGCAGCTTAGCGATGGCAGTCTCGTCCTACGAGCAGTACTTC. Based on the CDR3 plus reference TRBV7-2 and TRBJ2-7, the full variable domain is GAGVSQSPSNKVTEKGKDVELRCDPISGHTALYWYRQSLGQGLEFLIYFQGNSAPDKSGLPSDRFSAERTGGSVSTLTIQRTQQEDSAVYLCASSLAMAVSSYEQYFGPGTRLTVT.

The chain recombines TRBV28 with TRBJ2-1, with a possible D match to TRBD2 (7 bases). The CDR3 is 19 residues long. The V end was cut by 5 bases, the J end by 3 bases, with 26 bases between. Germline CDR1 and CDR2: MDHEN and SYDVKM. This chain's CDR3 is CASSQPFPGAGASYNEQFF. The CDR3 DNA reads TGTGCCAGCAGTCAGCCCTTCCCAGGGGCGGGAGCGAGCTACAATGAGCAGTTCTTC.

The chain employs TRBV7-2 and TRBJ2-3; 8 nucleotides align to TRBD2. Germline assignment: CDR1 SGHTA and CDR2 FQGNSA. The CDR3 length is 18 residues. Trimming removed 0 bases from V and 1 base from J; junction bases left unmatched: 9. CDR3 nucleotide sequence: TGTGCCAGCAGCTTAGCGGCGCGGGAGGCCTCCCGCACAGATACGCAGTATTTT. It is translated as CASSLAAREASRTDTQYF.

CDR3 DNA sequence: TGTGCCAGTCGGGACGCGGGAACAGATACGCAGTATTTT. Its protein product is CASRDAGTDTQYF. The V gene is TRBV28, the J gene TRBJ2-3, with D maybe TRBD2 (6 bases). Trimming removed 9 bases at V and 3 bases at J, with 13 bases between. From germline, CDR1 is MDHEN and CDR2 SYDVKM. CDR3 size: 13 residues.

The chain recombines TRBV28 with TRBJ2-1; TRBD1 agrees at 9 bases. V lost 7 bases, J lost 6 bases, and 7 bases stayed unmatched. The CDR3 runs to 14 residues. Germline V gene data show CDR1 as MDHEN and CDR2 as SYDVKM. The CDR3 reads CASTGDREGNEQFF. The DNA of the CDR3 is TGTGCCAGCACTGGGGACAGGGAAGGCAATGAGCAGTTCTTC.